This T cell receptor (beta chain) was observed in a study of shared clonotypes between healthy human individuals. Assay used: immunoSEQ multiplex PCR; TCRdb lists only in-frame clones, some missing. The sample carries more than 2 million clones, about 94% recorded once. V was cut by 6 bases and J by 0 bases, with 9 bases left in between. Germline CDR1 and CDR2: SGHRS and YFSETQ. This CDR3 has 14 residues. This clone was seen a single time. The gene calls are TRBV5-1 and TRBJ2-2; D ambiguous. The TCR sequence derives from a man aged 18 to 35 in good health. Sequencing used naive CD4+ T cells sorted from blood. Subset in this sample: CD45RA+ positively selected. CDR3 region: CASTGRSNTGELFF. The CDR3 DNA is TGCGCCAGCACGGGCAGGTCGAACACCGGGGAGCTGTTTTTT.